This T cell receptor (beta chain) was identified during a study of blood T cell repertoires in COVID-19. Clones were read by immunoSEQ multiplex PCR, and TCRdb kept only the in-frame ones, dropping some. Of over 200,000 clones in the sample, roughly 86% were seen once. The V end was cut by 3 bases, the J end by 3 bases, with 12 bases between. CDR3 size: 15 residues. Germline V gene sequence: CDR1 ENHRY, CDR2 SYGVKD. The source of this sequence is a woman between 45 and 65 years old with acute or convalescent COVID-19. The sequencing input was peripheral blood. The chain recombines TRBV10-3 with TRBJ1-5, with D possibly TRBD1 on 5 matching bases. Here the CDR3 reads CAISESGHDNQPQHF. DNA for the CDR3: TGTGCCATCAGTGAAAGTGGACACGACAATCAGCCCCAGCATTTT.